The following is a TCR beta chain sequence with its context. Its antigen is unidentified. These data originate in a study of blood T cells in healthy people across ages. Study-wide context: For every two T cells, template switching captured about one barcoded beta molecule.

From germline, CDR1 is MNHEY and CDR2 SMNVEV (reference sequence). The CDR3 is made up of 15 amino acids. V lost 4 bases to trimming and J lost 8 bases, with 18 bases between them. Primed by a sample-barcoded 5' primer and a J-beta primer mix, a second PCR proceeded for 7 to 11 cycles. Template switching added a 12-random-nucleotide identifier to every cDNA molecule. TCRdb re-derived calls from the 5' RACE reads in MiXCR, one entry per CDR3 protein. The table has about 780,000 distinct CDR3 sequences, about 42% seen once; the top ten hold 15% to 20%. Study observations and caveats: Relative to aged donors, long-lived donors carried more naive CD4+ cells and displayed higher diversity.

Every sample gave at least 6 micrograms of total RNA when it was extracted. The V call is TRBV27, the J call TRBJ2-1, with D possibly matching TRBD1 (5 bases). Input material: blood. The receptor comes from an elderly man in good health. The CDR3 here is CASSSILSQTDEQFF. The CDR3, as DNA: TGTGCCAGCAGTTCGATTTTAAGCCAGACAGATGAGCAGTTCTTC.